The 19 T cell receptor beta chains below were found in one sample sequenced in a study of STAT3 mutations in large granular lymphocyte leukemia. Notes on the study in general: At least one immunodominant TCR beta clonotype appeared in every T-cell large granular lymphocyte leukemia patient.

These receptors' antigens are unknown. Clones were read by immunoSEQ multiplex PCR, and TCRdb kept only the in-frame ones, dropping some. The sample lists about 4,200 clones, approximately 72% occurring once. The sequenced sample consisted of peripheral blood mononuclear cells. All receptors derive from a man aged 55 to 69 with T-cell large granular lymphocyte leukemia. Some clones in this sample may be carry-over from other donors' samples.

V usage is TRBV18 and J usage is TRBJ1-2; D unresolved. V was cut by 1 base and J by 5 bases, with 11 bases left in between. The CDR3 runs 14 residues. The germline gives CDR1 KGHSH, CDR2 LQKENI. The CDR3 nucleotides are TGTGCCAGCTCACCACAGGCAGGAATATATGGCTACACCTTC. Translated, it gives CASSPQAGIYGYTF. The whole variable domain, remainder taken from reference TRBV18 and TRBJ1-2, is NAGVMQNPRHLVRRRGQEARLRCSPMKGHSHVYWYRQLPEEGLKFMVYLQKENIIDESGMPKERFSAEFPKEGPSILRIQQVVRGDSAAYFCASSPQAGIYGYTFGSGTRLTVV.

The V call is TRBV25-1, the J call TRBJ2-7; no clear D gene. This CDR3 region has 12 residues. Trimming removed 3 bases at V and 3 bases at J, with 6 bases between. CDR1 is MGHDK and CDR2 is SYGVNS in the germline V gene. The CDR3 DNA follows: TGTGCCAGCAGTGACGGAGACTACGAGCAGTACTTC. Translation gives CASSDGDYEQYF.

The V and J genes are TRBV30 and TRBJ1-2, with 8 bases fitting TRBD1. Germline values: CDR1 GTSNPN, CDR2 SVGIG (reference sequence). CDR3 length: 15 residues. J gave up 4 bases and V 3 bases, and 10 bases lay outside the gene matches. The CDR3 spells CAWRNQDRVSYGYTF. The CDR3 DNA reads TGTGCCTGGAGGAACCAGGACAGGGTGAGCTATGGCTACACCTTC.

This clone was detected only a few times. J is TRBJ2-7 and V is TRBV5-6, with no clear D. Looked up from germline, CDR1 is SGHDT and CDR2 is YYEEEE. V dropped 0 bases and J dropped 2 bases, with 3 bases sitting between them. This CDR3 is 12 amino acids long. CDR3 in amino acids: CASSLGAYEQYF. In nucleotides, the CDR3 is TGTGCCAGCAGCTTGGGGGCCTACGAGCAGTACTTC.

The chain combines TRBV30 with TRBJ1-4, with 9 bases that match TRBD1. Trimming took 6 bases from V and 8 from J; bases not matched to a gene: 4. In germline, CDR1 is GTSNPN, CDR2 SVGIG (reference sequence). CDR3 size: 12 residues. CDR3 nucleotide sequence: TGTGCCTGCCAGGACAGGGGCGAAAAACTGTTTTTT. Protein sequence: CACQDRGEKLFF.

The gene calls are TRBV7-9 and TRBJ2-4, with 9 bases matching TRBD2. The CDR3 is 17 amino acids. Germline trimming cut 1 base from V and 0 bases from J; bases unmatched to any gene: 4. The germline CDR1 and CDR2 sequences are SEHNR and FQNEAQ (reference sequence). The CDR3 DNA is TGTGCCAGCAGCTTAGATGCGGGGGGGGTAGCCAAAAACATTCAGTACTTC. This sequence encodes CASSLDAGGVAKNIQYF.

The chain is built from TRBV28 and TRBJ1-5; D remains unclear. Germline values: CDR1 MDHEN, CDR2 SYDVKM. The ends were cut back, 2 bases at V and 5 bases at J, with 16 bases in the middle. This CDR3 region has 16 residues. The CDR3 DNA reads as TGTGCCAGCAGTTTACCCAGCCCCCGGGGAGATCAGCCCCAGCATTTT. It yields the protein CASSLPSPRGDQPQHF.

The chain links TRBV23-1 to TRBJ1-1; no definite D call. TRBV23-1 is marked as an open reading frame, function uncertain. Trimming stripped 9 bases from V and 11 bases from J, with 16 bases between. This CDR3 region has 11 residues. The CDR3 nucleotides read TGCGCCAGGGAATACTGGAGGGCCGCTTTCTTT. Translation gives CAREYWRAAFF.

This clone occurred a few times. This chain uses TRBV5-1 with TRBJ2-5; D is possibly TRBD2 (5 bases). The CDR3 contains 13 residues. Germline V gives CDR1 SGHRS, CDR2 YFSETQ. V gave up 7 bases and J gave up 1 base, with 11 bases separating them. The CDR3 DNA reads TGCGCCAGCCGGGGAAGTCGCCAAGAGACCCAGTACTTC. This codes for CASRGSRQETQYF. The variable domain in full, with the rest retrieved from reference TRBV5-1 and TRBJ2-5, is KAGVTQTPRYLIKTRGQQVTLSCSPISGHRSVSWYQQTPGQGLQFLFEYFSETQRNKGNFPGRFSGRQFSNSRSEMNVSTLELGDSALYLCASRGSRQETQYFGPGTRLLVL.

In nucleotides, the CDR3 is TGCGCCAGCAGTCTCCTGGGTCTCTCTAACACTGAAGCTTTCTTT. It specifies CASSLLGLSNTEAFF. The chain links TRBV4-1 to TRBJ1-1; D is undetermined. The CDR3 runs to 15 residues. Trimming took 6 bases from V and 2 from J, leaving 16 bases between them. Germline-derived CDR1 and CDR2 are MGHRA and YSYEKL.

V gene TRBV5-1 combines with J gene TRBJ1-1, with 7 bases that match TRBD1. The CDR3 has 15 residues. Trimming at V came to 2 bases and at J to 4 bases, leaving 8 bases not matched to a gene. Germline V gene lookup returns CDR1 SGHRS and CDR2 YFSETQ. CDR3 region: CASSFIGQAVTEAFF. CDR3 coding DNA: TGCGCCAGCAGCTTTATAGGACAGGCCGTCACTGAAGCTTTCTTT. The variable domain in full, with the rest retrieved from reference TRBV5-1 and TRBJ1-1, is KAGVTQTPRYLIKTRGQQVTLSCSPISGHRSVSWYQQTPGQGLQFLFEYFSETQRNKGNFPGRFSGRQFSNSRSEMNVSTLELGDSALYLCASSFIGQAVTEAFFGQGTRLTVV.

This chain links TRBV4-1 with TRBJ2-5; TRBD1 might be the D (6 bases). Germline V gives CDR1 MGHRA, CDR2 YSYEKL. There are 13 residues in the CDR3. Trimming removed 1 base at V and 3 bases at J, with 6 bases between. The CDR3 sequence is CASSQGTEETQYF. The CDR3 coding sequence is TGCGCCAGCAGCCAAGGGACAGAAGAGACCCAGTACTTC.

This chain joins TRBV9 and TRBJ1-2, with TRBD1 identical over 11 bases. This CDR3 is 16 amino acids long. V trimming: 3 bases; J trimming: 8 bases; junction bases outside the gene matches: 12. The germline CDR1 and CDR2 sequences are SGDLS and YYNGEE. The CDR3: CASSAPPGQGVGGYTF. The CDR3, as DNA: TGTGCCAGCAGCGCGCCCCCGGGACAGGGGGTTGGAGGCTACACCTTC.

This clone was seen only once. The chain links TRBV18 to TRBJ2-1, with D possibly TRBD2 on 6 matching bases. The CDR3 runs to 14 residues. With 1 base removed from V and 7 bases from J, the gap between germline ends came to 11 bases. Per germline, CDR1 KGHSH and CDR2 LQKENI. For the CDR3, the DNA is TGTGCCAGCTCACCACAGATCGGGGGAAATGAGCAGTTCTTC. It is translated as CASSPQIGGNEQFF.

The CDR3 spells CAWSQTGNQPQHF. CDR3 in DNA: TGTGCCTGGAGTCAGACGGGCAATCAGCCCCAGCATTTT. The chain is built from TRBV30 and TRBJ1-5, with D hard to call. CDR3 length equals 13 residues. V was pared by 2 bases and J by 2 bases, with 7 bases between. Germline loops: CDR1 GTSNPN, CDR2 SVGIG (reference sequence).

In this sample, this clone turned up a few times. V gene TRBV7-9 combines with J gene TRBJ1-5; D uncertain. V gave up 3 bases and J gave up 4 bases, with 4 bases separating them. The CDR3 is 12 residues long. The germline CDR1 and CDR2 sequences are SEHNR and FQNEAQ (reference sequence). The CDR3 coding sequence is TGTGCCAGCAGCTTCCCTAATCAGCCCCAGCATTTT. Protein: CASSFPNQPQHF.

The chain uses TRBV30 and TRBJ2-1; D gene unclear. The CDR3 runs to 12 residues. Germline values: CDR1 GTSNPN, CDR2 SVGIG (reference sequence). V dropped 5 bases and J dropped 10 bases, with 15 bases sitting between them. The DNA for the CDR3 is TGTGCCTGGGCAGAGGATAGAGAGGAGCAGTTCTTC. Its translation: CAWAEDREEQFF.

The CDR3 spells CASSAGPYNSPLHF. CDR3 nucleotides: TGTGCCAGCAGTGCAGGACCCTATAATTCACCCCTCCACTTT. This chain joins TRBV6-1 and TRBJ1-6; D call uncertain. With 4 bases removed from V and 2 bases from J, the gap between germline ends came to 6 bases. This CDR3 has 14 amino acids. From germline, CDR1 is MNHNS and CDR2 SASEGT.

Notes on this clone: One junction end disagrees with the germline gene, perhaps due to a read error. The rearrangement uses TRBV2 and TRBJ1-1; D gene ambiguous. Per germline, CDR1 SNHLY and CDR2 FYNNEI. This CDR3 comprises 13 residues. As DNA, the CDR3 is TGCGCCAGCAGTGGAGGCAGAGCCACTGAAGCTTTCTTT. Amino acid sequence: CASSGGRATEAFF.